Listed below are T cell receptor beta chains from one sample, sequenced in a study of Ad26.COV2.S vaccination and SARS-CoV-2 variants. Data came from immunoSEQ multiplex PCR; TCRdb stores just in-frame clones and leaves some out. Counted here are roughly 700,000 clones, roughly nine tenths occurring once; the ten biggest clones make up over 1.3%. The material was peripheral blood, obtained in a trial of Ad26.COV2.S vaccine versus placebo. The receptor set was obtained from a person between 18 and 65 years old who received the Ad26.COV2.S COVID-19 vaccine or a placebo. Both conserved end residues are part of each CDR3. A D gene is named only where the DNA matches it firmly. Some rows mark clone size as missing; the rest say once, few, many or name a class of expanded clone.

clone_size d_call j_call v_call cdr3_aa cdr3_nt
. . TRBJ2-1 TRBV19 CASRIYNEQFF TGTGCCAGTAGAATCTACAATGAGCAGTTCTTC
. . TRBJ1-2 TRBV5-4 CASSWEPNYGYTF TGTGCCAGCAGCTGGGAACCTAACTATGGCTACACCTTC
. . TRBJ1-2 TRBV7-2 CASSLVPGLVF TGTGCCAGCAGCTTAGTCCCAGGGCTTGTCTTC
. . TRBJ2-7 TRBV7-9 CASSLEGLTVEQYF TGTGCCAGCAGCTTAGAAGGGTTGACGGTCGAGCAGTACTTC
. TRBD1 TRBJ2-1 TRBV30 CAWRAGQGLFNEQFF TGTGCCTGGCGTGCAGGACAGGGCCTTTTCAATGAGCAGTTCTTC
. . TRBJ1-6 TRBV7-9 CASSFDGQGTPLHF TGTGCCAGCAGCTTCGACGGCCAAGGGACACCCCTCCACTTT
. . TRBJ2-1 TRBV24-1 CATSDPGAGSYNEQFF TGTGCCACCAGTGATCCCGGGGCGGGCTCCTACAATGAGCAGTTCTTC
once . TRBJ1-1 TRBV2 CASKSLTEAFF TGTGCCAGCAAGTCGCTCACTGAAGCTTTCTTT
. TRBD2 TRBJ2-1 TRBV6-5 CASSLAGGYNEQFF TGTGCCAGCAGCCTAGCGGGGGGATACAATGAGCAGTTCTTC
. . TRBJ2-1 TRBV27 CASSRNVGDNEQFF TGTGCCAGCAGCAGGAACGTGGGGGACAATGAGCAGTTCTTC
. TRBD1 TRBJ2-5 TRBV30 CACHPGQGAMETQYF TGTGCCTGCCACCCGGGACAGGGGGCTATGGAGACCCAGTACTTC
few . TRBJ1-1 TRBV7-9 CASSSPPGATEAFF TGTGCCAGCAGCTCCCCCCCTGGGGCCACTGAAGCTTTCTTT
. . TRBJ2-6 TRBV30 CAWSVSSGANVLTF TGTGCCTGGAGTGTTTCCTCTGGGGCCAACGTCCTGACTTTC
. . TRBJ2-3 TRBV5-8 CASTFPSGTDTQYF TGTGCCAGCACCTTCCCGAGCGGAACAGATACGCAGTATTTT
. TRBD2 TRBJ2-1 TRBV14 CASSLLAGASYNEQFF TGTGCCAGCAGCTTACTAGCGGGGGCCTCCTACAATGAGCAGTTCTTC
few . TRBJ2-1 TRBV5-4 CASSWTANEQFF TGTGCCAGCAGCTGGACGGCCAATGAGCAGTTCTTC
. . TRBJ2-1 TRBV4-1 CASSPEAPHNEQFF TGCGCCAGCAGCCCCGAGGCGCCTCACAATGAGCAGTTCTTC
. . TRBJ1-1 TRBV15 CATSRVGGYTEAFF TGTGCCACCAGCAGAGTAGGGGGGTACACTGAAGCTTTCTTT
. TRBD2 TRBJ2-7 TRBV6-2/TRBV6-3 CASSKIASGAGYEQYF TGTGCCAGCAGTAAGATCGCTAGCGGAGCCGGCTACGAGCAGTACTTC
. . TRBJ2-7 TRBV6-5 CASSYSAHGDSYEQYF TGTGCCAGCAGTTACTCTGCCCACGGGGACTCCTACGAGCAGTACTTC
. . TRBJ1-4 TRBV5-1 CASSLGVQPEKLFF TGCGCCAGCAGCCTTGGTGTTCAGCCTGAAAAACTGTTTTTT
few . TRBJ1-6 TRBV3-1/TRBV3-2 CASSPLRSGYNSPLHF TGTGCCAGCAGCCCCCTCCGTTCGGGATATAATTCACCCCTCCACTTT
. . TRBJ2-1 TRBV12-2 CASRYEQFF TGTGCAAGTCGCTATGAGCAGTTCTTC
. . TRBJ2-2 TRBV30 CAWRETTDTGELFF TGTGCCTGGAGGGAGACAACGGATACCGGGGAGCTGTTTTTT
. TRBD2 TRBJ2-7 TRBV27 CASSWGGLTNEQYF TGTGCCAGCAGTTGGGGGGGACTGACTAATGAGCAGTACTTC
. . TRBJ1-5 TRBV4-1 CASSLGADGGQPQHF TGCGCCAGCAGCCTTGGAGCGGACGGAGGCCAGCCCCAGCATTTT
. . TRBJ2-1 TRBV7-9 CASSPVISWTYNEQFF TGTGCCAGCAGCCCCGTTATTAGCTGGACCTACAATGAGCAGTTCTTC
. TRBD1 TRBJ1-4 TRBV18 CASSLDRGIYEKLFF TGTGCCAGCTCACTGGACAGGGGGATATATGAAAAACTGTTTTTT
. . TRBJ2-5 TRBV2 CASSEGGESETQYF TGTGCCAGCAGTGAAGGGGGGGAGTCGGAGACCCAGTACTTC
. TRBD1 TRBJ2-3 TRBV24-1 CATSGGPMGQAITDTQYF TGTGCCACCAGTGGGGGCCCCATGGGACAGGCAATTACAGATACGCAGTATTTT
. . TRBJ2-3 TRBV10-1 CASRGSLSDTQYF TGCGCCAGCAGGGGAAGCTTGTCAGATACGCAGTATTTT